The rows below give T cell receptor beta chains drawn from one sample of a study of OX40 agonist ivuxolimab in advanced cancers. Data came from immunoSEQ multiplex PCR; TCRdb stores just in-frame clones and leaves some out. The repertoire holds about 64,000 clones, approximately 86% seen once, with 2.8% in the top ten. Here the sequenced sample was CD4+ or CD8+ T cells sorted from blood, taken in a trial of the OX40 agonist ivuxolimab. These receptors all come from an adult with an advanced solid tumor such as melanoma, head and neck, liver or kidney cancer. The CDR3 runs from the conserved cysteine through the conserved F or W. Fields, in order: D gene, J gene, V gene, clone size, CDR3 DNA, CDR3 protein. A D gene is named only where the DNA matches it firmly. The size field is filled for only some rows; it gives once, few, many or a size class.

-,TRBJ2-3,TRBV4-1,-,TGCGCCAGCAGCGGAGGACGGCCCTGGCGGAGCACAGATACGCAGTATTTT,CASSGGRPWRSTDTQYF
-,TRBJ1-3,TRBV11-2,-,TGTGCCAGCAGCCTCGGACAGAAGTCTGGAAACACCATATATTTT,CASSLGQKSGNTIYF
TRBD2,TRBJ2-5,TRBV4-2,few,TGTGCCAGCAGCCAAACTAGCGGCCAAGAGACCCAGTACTTC,CASSQTSGQETQYF
-,TRBJ1-3,TRBV13,-,TGTGCCAGCAGCTCAAAGTCCTCTGGAAACACCATATATTTT,CASSSKSSGNTIYF
TRBD1,TRBJ1-5,TRBV2,-,TGTGCCAGCAGACAGGGGAACAATCAGCCCCAGCATTTT,CASRQGNNQPQHF
TRBD1,TRBJ2-1,TRBV18,-,TGTGCCAGCTCACCCGGACAGGGAATGAATGAGCAGTTCTTC,CASSPGQGMNEQFF
-,TRBJ2-7,TRBV18,-,TGTGCCAGCTCACCAGGGGGCCTAAGCTCCTACGAGCAGTACTTC,CASSPGGLSSYEQYF
-,TRBJ1-5,TRBV6-1,-,TGTGCCAGCAGTGAATGGGACCGATATAGCAATCAGCCCCAGCATTTT,CASSEWDRYSNQPQHF
TRBD1,TRBJ1-5,TRBV5-8,once,TGTGCCAGCAGCAGCGGACAGGGCGGCAATCAGCCCCAGCATTTT,CASSSGQGGNQPQHF
TRBD1,TRBJ2-7,TRBV19,once,TGTGCCAGTAGTCCCGGACAGGGGAAAGGTGAGCAGTACTTC,CASSPGQGKGEQYF